This T cell receptor (beta chain) was recorded in a study of CD4+ T cells in melanoma (dated by TCRdb to 2022 to 2024). A note on the overall study: The study investigated neoantigen-specific CD4+ T cells in human melanoma.

The paper's findings and limits, for the study overall: According to the report, neoantigen-specific CD4+ T cells in melanoma displayed diverse differentiation states. Neoantigen-specific CD4+ T cells were reported to be correlated with the function of CD8+ T cells, macrophages and B cells.

The donors were people with melanoma. Library prep was done by the immunoSEQ multiplex PCR assay. In its TCRdb copy, this immuneACCESS table keeps in-frame sequences only and misses some clones. Where compared with another copy, unresolved V genes explain less than half of these, and the others have no known cause. Present in this sample are around 110,000 clones, about 90% of which were seen just once. Clones ranked in the top ten supply 3% to 4% of the sample. The table lists this clone with a count of one. It lacks a known antigen. Nothing much larger sits one base from this clone, and base qualities are not available. Sequences were obtained from peripheral blood. The origin of this receptor is a human donor with melanoma.

Read as DNA, the sequence is TGTGCCAGCAGCTTAGAGCGCACAGATACGCAGTATTTT. Its protein is CASSLERTDTQYF. The chain is assembled from TRBV11-2 and TRBJ2-3; no D segment can be confidently identified. Per the germline V gene, SGHAT is the CDR1 and FQNNGV is the CDR2. V is pared back by 0 bases and J by 1 base, with 2 bases lying between the germline termini. Reading from cysteine to phenylalanine, the CDR3 counts 13 amino acids. The entry retains the CDR3 DNA only, 39 bases that are in frame from base 1.